These 32 T cell receptor beta chains were all obtained from the same sample, sequenced in a study of blood T cell repertoires in COVID-19. Produced via immunoSEQ multiplex PCR; TCRdb's table is partial and in-frame only. The repertoire holds under 300,000 clones, with about 80% as singletons. The sequencing sample was made of peripheral blood. These receptors came from a woman of 80 years or more with acute or convalescent COVID-19.

The rearrangement joins TRBV12-1 to TRBJ2-7; the D call TRBD2 from the table was never checked on the DNA. TRBV12-1 is reported as a pseudogene. The CDR3 is 18 residues long. As DNA, the CDR3 is TGTGCCAGCAGCTTTGAGGTTCGACTAGCGGGAGCAAACTACGAGCAGTACTTC. Translated, it gives CASSFEVRLAGANYEQYF.

V and J are TRBV7-9 and TRBJ2-3; D gene unclear. CDR3 size: 13 residues. Germline CDR1 and CDR2: SEHNR and FQNEAQ (reference sequence). The V end lost 1 base, the J end lost 4 bases, and 6 bases lay between the germline ends. The CDR3 loop is CASSLGAADTQYF. The CDR3 DNA reads as TGTGCCAGCAGCTTAGGGGCCGCAGATACGCAGTATTTT.

The chain carries TRBV6-5 and TRBJ2-2; TRBD1 is a possible D gene (5 bases). There are 13 residues in the CDR3. V lost 2 bases, J lost 7 bases, and 8 bases lay in between. The germline V gene encodes CDR1 MNHEY and CDR2 SVGAGI. The CDR3 here is CASSYQGFGELFF. The CDR3 DNA is TGTGCCAGCAGTTACCAGGGATTCGGGGAGCTGTTTTTT.

The chain carries TRBV2 and TRBJ2-1, with 15 positions matching TRBD2. J lost 4 bases, V lost 4 bases, and 5 bases had no gene match. Germline V gene sequence: CDR1 SNHLY, CDR2 FYNNEI. The CDR3 has 17 amino acids. In nucleotides, the CDR3 is TGTGCCAGCAGTGGCGGACTAGCGGGAGGGATGTACAATGAGCAGTTCTTC. Translated: CASSGGLAGGMYNEQFF.

The chain is built from TRBV19 and TRBJ1-1, with 10 nucleotides matching TRBD1. Germline V gene sequence: CDR1 LNHDA, CDR2 SQIVND (reference sequence). V shed 3 bases and J 0 bases; nucleotides not matched to a gene: 1. The CDR3 has 15 residues. CDR3 nucleotide sequence: TGTGCCAGTAGTATGGGACAGGGGTTGAACACTGAAGCTTTCTTT. This encodes CASSMGQGLNTEAFF.

The V call is TRBV7-6, the J call TRBJ2-3; TRBD2 might be the D (5 bases). CDR1 SGHVS and CDR2 FNYEAQ come from the germline V gene. This CDR3 comprises 16 residues. V lost 4 bases, J lost 5 bases, and 19 bases lay in between. In nucleotides, the CDR3 is TGTGCCAGCAGCTCACCAACTAGGACGGTTGGAGATACGCAGTATTTT. As protein: CASSSPTRTVGDTQYF.

The chain is built from TRBV6-1 and TRBJ1-3; possibly TRBD1 for D (5 bases). The CDR3 runs 13 residues. The V and J ends lost 6 bases and 8 bases respectively, with 14 bases between them. CDR1 and CDR2 (germline): MNHNS, SASEGT. The CDR3 nucleotides read TGTGCCAGCAGGCTGACAGTAGGCCACACCATATATTTT. Translated, it gives CASRLTVGHTIYF.

The CDR3 DNA reads TGCGCCAGCAGCCAAGATCACCGGACTAGCGCGTACAATGAGCAGTTCTTC. Protein sequence: CASSQDHRTSAYNEQFF. J is TRBJ2-1 and V is TRBV4-3, with 9 positions matching TRBD2. CDR1 LGHNA and CDR2 YSLEER come from the germline V gene. This CDR3 spans 17 amino acids. V trimming: 0 bases; J trimming: 4 bases; junction bases outside the gene matches: 7.

V usage is TRBV3-1 (or the pseudogene TRBV3-2) and J usage is TRBJ1-2; D might be TRBD1 (5 bases). CDR1 is LGHDT and CDR2 is YNNKEL in the germline V gene (reference sequence). V lost 4 bases and J lost 7, with 16 bases in between. This CDR3 has 14 amino acids. The CDR3 nucleotides are TGTGCCAGCAGCCCCACAGGTCCCCAGGTTGGCTACACCTTC. This translates into CASSPTGPQVGYTF.

The chain couples TRBV18 to TRBJ2-2; D gene unclear. The V gene lost 0 bases and the J gene lost 4 bases, with 6 bases spanning the gap. The CDR3 consists of 14 residues. The germline V gene encodes CDR1 KGHSH and CDR2 LQKENI. The CDR3: CASSPPRPTGELFF. The CDR3 DNA follows: TGTGCCAGCTCACCACCGCGGCCCACCGGGGAGCTGTTTTTT.

Comment on this clone: An end of the junction does not agree with germline; a read error may underlie this. The chain is built from TRBV27 and TRBJ2-5; 13 positions agree with TRBD2. Looked up from germline, CDR1 is MNHEY and CDR2 is SMNVEV (reference sequence). The CDR3 is 17 residues long. The CDR3, as DNA: TGTGCCAGCAGTTTGTCAGGGGGACTAGCGGGACAAGGGACCCAGTACTTC. This gives the protein CASSLSGGLAGQGTQYF.

The rearrangement uses TRBV7-2 and TRBJ2-5; 14 bases fit TRBD2. CDR3 length: 19 amino acids. V lost 2 bases to trimming and J lost 2 bases; unmatched junction nucleotides: 10. Germline-derived CDR1 and CDR2 are SGHTA and FQGNSA. The CDR3 is CASSLIWRLAGGLQETQYF. CDR3 coding DNA: TGTGCCAGCAGCTTAATCTGGAGACTAGCGGGGGGGCTACAAGAGACCCAGTACTTC.

The chain employs TRBV18 and TRBJ1-1, with unresolved D. V lost 0 bases to trimming and J lost 7 bases, with 6 bases between them. CDR3 size: 12 residues. Germline V gene data show CDR1 as KGHSH and CDR2 as LQKENI. Written as DNA, the CDR3 is TGTGCCAGCTCACCACCCCAGAATGAAGCTTTCTTT. Translating gives CASSPPQNEAFF.

A few counts support this clone. CDR3 sequence reads: CASSSGQNTGELFF. In DNA form, the CDR3 reads TGTGCCAGCAGCTCCGGACAGAACACCGGGGAGCTGTTTTTT. V is TRBV5-5 and J is TRBJ2-2, with TRBD1 as a possible D gene (5 bases). V was pared by 3 bases and J by 1 base, with 7 bases between. The CDR3 has 14 amino acids. From germline, CDR1 is SGHKS and CDR2 YYEKEE (reference sequence).

The chain links TRBV19 to TRBJ2-1, with TRBD2 matching 11 bases. The CDR3 is 15 residues long. The germline V gene has CDR1 LNHDA and CDR2 SQIVND (reference sequence). The trim removed 4 bases at V and 8 bases at J, leaving 7 bases unmatched. CDR3 amino acids: CASSTVAGGWDEQFF. Here the CDR3 DNA reads TGTGCCAGTAGTACTGTAGCGGGAGGGTGGGATGAGCAGTTCTTC.

This clone was detected only once. The V and J genes are TRBV27 and TRBJ1-1; tentatively, D is TRBD1 (5 bases). The CDR3 runs to 15 residues. The germline V gene has CDR1 MNHEY and CDR2 SMNVEV (reference sequence). With 5 bases removed from V and 3 bases from J, the gap between germline ends came to 16 bases. CDR3 sequence: CASSGTRVGDTEAFF. The CDR3 nucleotides are TGTGCCAGCAGTGGTACCAGGGTAGGAGACACTGAAGCTTTCTTT.

J is TRBJ1-3 and V is TRBV9; TRBD1 might be the D (6 bases). V was clipped by 0 bases and J by 1 base, with 17 bases between them. CDR1 and CDR2 from the germline V gene are SGDLS and YYNGEE. There are 18 residues in the CDR3. The DNA of the CDR3 is TGTGCCAGCAGCGTAGCCTCCGCGAGACAGGAGTCTGGAAACACCATATATTTT. This gives the protein CASSVASARQESGNTIYF.

This chain links TRBV5-6 with TRBJ2-6; TRBD1 aligns across 7 bases. Germline V gene lookup returns CDR1 SGHDT and CDR2 YYEEEE. Trimming removed 4 bases from V and 1 base from J; junction bases left unmatched: 5. This CDR3 is 16 amino acids long. CDR3 in amino acids: CASSPGQRSGANVLTF. In DNA, the CDR3 is TGTGCCAGCAGCCCGGGACAGCGGTCTGGGGCCAACGTCCTGACTTTC.

CDR3 protein: CASSERGNREETQYF. The DNA for the CDR3 is TGTGCCAGCAGTGAGAGGGGGAACAGGGAGGAGACCCAGTACTTC. The chain carries TRBV2 and TRBJ2-5, with D perhaps matching TRBD1 (6 bases). CDR1 is SNHLY and CDR2 is FYNNEI in the germline V gene. The CDR3 length is 15 residues. V lost 3 bases and J 5 bases, leaving 16 bases between the germline ends.

The J gene is TRBJ1-6, the V gene TRBV29-1; D not certain. In germline, CDR1 is SQVTM, CDR2 ANQGSEA. V was trimmed by 4 bases and J by 8 bases, leaving 12 bases between them. The CDR3 spans 13 residues. The CDR3 sequence is CSVVGRKDSPLHF. CDR3 sequence (DNA): TGCAGCGTTGTCGGCAGGAAGGATTCACCCCTCCACTTT.

The rearrangement uses TRBV7-3 and TRBJ1-1; D is possibly TRBD1 (6 bases). The CDR3 is 13 residues long. The V and J ends lost 2 bases and 6 bases respectively, with 10 bases between them. From germline, CDR1 is SGHTA and CDR2 FQGTGA. The CDR3 here is CASSLQGPSEAFF. CDR3 DNA sequence: TGTGCCAGCAGCTTACAGGGGCCATCTGAAGCTTTCTTT.

As DNA, the CDR3 is TGTGCCATAGCTTGGACTAGCTACAATGAGCAGTTCTTC. As protein: CAIAWTSYNEQFF. The chain combines TRBV10-3 with TRBJ2-1; 7 bases fit TRBD2. With 9 bases clipped from V and 3 bases from J, the junction kept 5 bases outside the gene matches. Looked up from germline, CDR1 is ENHRY and CDR2 is SYGVKD. The CDR3 is 13 residues long.

This clone was counted only a few times. This chain links TRBV3-1 (or the pseudogene TRBV3-2) with TRBJ1-1; possible D gene TRBD1, 5 bases. Germline V lookup: CDR1 LGHDT, CDR2 YNNKEL (reference sequence). Trimming left V 5 bases short and J 1 base short, with 11 bases between. The CDR3 has 14 residues. The CDR3 bases are TGTGCCAGCAGCAGACTCGGGGGGAACACTGAAGCTTTCTTT. Protein sequence: CASSRLGGNTEAFF.

The chain couples TRBV7-9 to TRBJ1-2, with D possibly TRBD1 on 6 matching bases. Germline CDR1 reads SEHNR; CDR2 reads FQNEAQ (reference sequence). CDR3 length: 14 residues. The germline V and J ends were trimmed by 1 base and 5 bases, with 11 bases remaining between them. The CDR3 loop is CASSLVGTPYGYTF. The CDR3 DNA is TGTGCCAGCAGCTTAGTCGGGACACCATATGGCTACACCTTC.

This clone was seen a handful of times. The chain joins TRBV18 to TRBJ2-1; TRBD2 might be the D (6 bases). This CDR3 has 13 residues. CDR1 is KGHSH, CDR2 LQKENI, per germline. V dropped 5 bases and J dropped 5 bases, with 10 bases sitting between them. The DNA for the CDR3 is TGTGCCAGCTCATCCTTAGCGGACAATGAGCAGTTCTTC. Translation gives CASSSLADNEQFF.

The rearrangement uses TRBV5-1 and TRBJ2-2; 8 nucleotides align to TRBD2. The CDR3 is 15 residues long. V shed 5 bases and J 4 bases; nucleotides not matched to a gene: 7. Germline CDR1 is SGHRS and CDR2 is YFSETQ. This CDR3 is CASSLSGASTGELFF. The CDR3 region has the DNA TGCGCCAGCAGTCTTAGCGGGGCGAGCACCGGGGAGCTGTTTTTT.

The gene calls are TRBV29-1 and TRBJ1-1; TRBD1 agrees at 7 bases. CDR3 length: 11 amino acids. Germline loops: CDR1 SQVTM, CDR2 ANQGSEA. V shed 7 bases, J shed 4 bases, and the junction held 3 bases outside the gene matches. This CDR3 reads CSGNRGTEAFF. The CDR3 DNA is TGCAGCGGGAACAGGGGCACTGAAGCTTTCTTT. The full variable domain, rest sourced from reference TRBV29-1 and TRBJ1-1, is SAVISQKPSRDICQRGTSLTIQCQVDSQVTMMFWYRQQPGQSLTLIATANQGSEATYESGFVIDKFPISRPNLTFSTLTVSNMSPEDSSIYLCSGNRGTEAFFGQGTRLTVV.

The rearrangement joins TRBV6-5 to TRBJ1-5; 8 bases line up with TRBD1. The trim removed 5 bases at V and 3 bases at J, leaving 6 bases unmatched. Germline loops: CDR1 MNHEY, CDR2 SVGAGI. This CDR3 comprises 15 residues. This CDR3 is CASSTQDRANQPQHF. The CDR3 DNA reads as TGTGCCAGCAGTACCCAGGACAGGGCCAATCAGCCCCAGCATTTT.

The genes are TRBV5-1 and TRBJ2-5; possibly TRBD1 for D (5 bases). V shed 4 bases and J shed 5 bases, with 18 bases lying between them. CDR3 length equals 15 residues. Germline assignment: CDR1 SGHRS and CDR2 YFSETQ. The CDR3 sequence: CASSPVVGPTETQYF. The CDR3 region has the DNA TGCGCCAGCAGCCCCGTGGTGGGGCCCACCGAGACCCAGTACTTC.

This clone has only one observation. The V gene is TRBV6-2 or TRBV6-3, the J gene TRBJ2-1; D is perhaps TRBD2 (7 bases). V was clipped by 1 base and J by 9 bases, with 10 bases between them. This CDR3 has 13 amino acids. Germline lookup yields CDR1 MNHEY and CDR2 SVGEGT. CDR3 loop: CASSYYGGLEQFF. Here the CDR3 DNA reads TGTGCCAGCAGTTACTACGGGGGGCTTGAGCAGTTCTTC.

V usage is TRBV19 and J usage is TRBJ1-1; D is undetermined. The CDR3 has 16 amino acids. Per the germline V gene, CDR1 is LNHDA and CDR2 is SQIVND (reference sequence). Trimming cost V 0 bases and J 0 bases, with 11 bases left between them. The CDR3 loop reads CASSIDGSLMNTEAFF. The CDR3 nucleotides are TGTGCCAGTAGTATAGATGGCAGTCTTATGAACACTGAAGCTTTCTTT. Filled out from reference TRBV19 and TRBJ1-1, the complete variable domain reads DGGITQSPKYLFRKEGQNVTLSCEQNLNHDAMYWYRQDPGQGLRLIYYSQIVNDFQKGDIAEGYSVSREKKESFPLTVTSAQKNPTAFYLCASSIDGSLMNTEAFFGQGTRLTVV.

The chain joins TRBV7-2 to TRBJ2-5, with a possible D match to TRBD2 (6 bases). This CDR3 region has 15 residues. CDR1 SGHTA and CDR2 FQGNSA come from the germline V gene. V was pared by 1 base and J by 3 bases, with 12 bases between. The CDR3 reads CASSLVNGGKETQYF. The CDR3 nucleotides are TGTGCCAGCAGCTTAGTGAATGGGGGGAAAGAGACCCAGTACTTC.